The 21 T cell receptor beta chains in this list originate from one sample, sequenced in a study of blood T cell repertoires in COVID-19. The data were produced by immunoSEQ multiplex PCR, yet TCRdb's version contains in-frame clones alone and is incomplete. The sample lists about 55,000 clones, approximately 85% occurring once. The sequenced sample was peripheral blood. Receptors were obtained from a human donor in a cohort sampled during active COVID-19.

This clone was seen a few times. The CDR3 bases are TGTGCCAGCAGTTACCGCCGGAGCCCGACTGAAGCTTTCTTT. This gives the protein CASSYRRSPTEAFF. The chain is built from TRBV6-2 or TRBV6-3 and TRBJ1-1; D unresolved. This CDR3 region has 14 residues. With 2 bases removed from V and 5 bases from J, the gap between germline ends came to 12 bases. Germline CDR1 is MNHEY and CDR2 is SVGEGT.

J is TRBJ1-4 and V is TRBV28; possibly TRBD1 for D (6 bases). The CDR3 loop spans 15 amino acids. Germline-derived CDR1 and CDR2 are MDHEN and SYDVKM. Trimming took 4 bases from V and 10 from J, leaving 19 bases between them. Written as DNA, the CDR3 is TGTGCCAGCAGTTCCCGTTTACAGGGTGTGGGAAAACTGTTTTTT. Protein product: CASSSRLQGVGKLFF. Full variable domain (missing parts from reference TRBV28 and TRBJ1-4): DVKVTQSSRYLVKRTGEKVFLECVQDMDHENMFWYRQDPGLGLRLIYFSYDVKMKEKGDIPEGYSVSREKKERFSLILESASTNQTSMYLCASSSRLQGVGKLFFGSGTQLSVL.

This clone came up a few times. This rearrangement joins TRBV28 to TRBJ2-3; D remains ambiguous. The germline V and J ends were trimmed by 10 bases and 4 bases, with 9 bases remaining between them. The CDR3 spans 11 residues. CDR1 MDHEN and CDR2 SYDVKM come from the germline V gene. The CDR3 region has the DNA TGTGCCATCCGTCGGTCAGATACGCAGTATTTT. Translation: CAIRRSDTQYF.

This sequence joins TRBV12-3 or TRBV12-4 and TRBJ1-2; 8 bases map to TRBD1. CDR3 size: 13 residues. With 7 bases clipped from V and 5 bases from J, the junction kept 6 bases outside the gene matches. The CDR3 region has the DNA TGTGCCAGCACCGCGGACAGGGTTTATGGCTACACCTTC. Protein: CASTADRVYGYTF.

The V call is TRBV28, the J call TRBJ2-5; 8 bases are shared with TRBD1. The length of the CDR3 is 15 residues. Germline V gene data show CDR1 as MDHEN and CDR2 as SYDVKM. Unmatched junction bases numbered 9, after V lost 5 bases and J lost 4 bases. CDR3 coding DNA: TGTGCCAGCAGTCCGGACAGGGAGGAGGGAGAGACCCAGTACTTC. This codes for CASSPDREEGETQYF.

The genes are TRBV7-2 and TRBJ2-1; 9 bases align to TRBD2. CDR3 length: 18 amino acids. Germline assignment: CDR1 SGHTA and CDR2 FQGNSA. V was pared by 6 bases and J by 0 bases, with 12 bases of the junction left unmatched. The CDR3 sequence: CASRRGGNSGSSYNEQFF. As DNA, the CDR3 is TGTGCCAGCAGGCGGGGCGGGAATAGCGGGAGCTCCTACAATGAGCAGTTCTTC.

The J gene is TRBJ1-2, the V gene TRBV5-1; possible D gene TRBD1, 5 bases. This CDR3 has 15 residues. The germline V gene encodes CDR1 SGHRS and CDR2 YFSETQ. Trimming cost V 1 base and J 8 bases, with 18 bases left between them. CDR3 DNA: TGCGCCAGCAGCTTGACCGGAGGGGCAGCGGAAGGCTACACCTTC. Its translation: CASSLTGGAAEGYTF.

The V and J genes are TRBV6-1 and TRBJ2-3, with D perhaps TRBD1 (6 bases). Germline-derived CDR1 and CDR2 are MNHNS and SASEGT. Between the trimmed V and J ends, which lost 0 bases and 9 bases, there was a span of 13 bases. The CDR3 has 14 amino acids. CDR3 in DNA: TGTGCCAGCAGTGAAGCCTCCACTGGGACAACGCAGTATTTT. It encodes CASSEASTGTTQYF.

This sequence joins TRBV5-5 and TRBJ2-7; 8 bases align to TRBD1. The CDR3 contains 15 residues. Germline CDR1 reads SGHKS; CDR2 reads YYEKEE (reference sequence). The V and J ends lost 4 bases and 3 bases, in that order; junction bases with no gene match: 9. The DNA for the CDR3 is TGTGCCAGCAGCCTGACAGGGGTTCCTCTCTACGAGCAGTACTTC. Encoded protein: CASSLTGVPLYEQYF.

The chain joins TRBV7-3 to TRBJ2-1; 11 bases agree with TRBD1. Germline CDR1 SGHTA, CDR2 FQGTGA. This CDR3 has 17 residues. After removal of 4 bases from V and 5 bases from J, the junction contained 10 bases not matched to a gene. CDR3 DNA: TGTGCCAGCAGCTCACACGCCCGGACAGGGGGCAACAATGAGCAGTTCTTC. Protein product: CASSSHARTGGNNEQFF.

This chain joins TRBV28 and TRBJ2-4; D unresolved. This CDR3 contains 16 residues. Per the germline V gene, CDR1 is MDHEN and CDR2 is SYDVKM. The ends were cut back, 4 bases at V and 0 bases at J, with 13 bases in the middle. The CDR3, as DNA: TGTGCCAGCAGTTCCCCTATCCTGAGAGCCAAAAACATTCAGTACTTC. As protein: CASSSPILRAKNIQYF.

The CDR3 spells CASSPTGSSPLHF. The CDR3 DNA is TGTGCCAGCAGTCCAACAGGGAGCTCACCCCTCCACTTT. This sequence joins TRBV12-3 or TRBV12-4 and TRBJ1-6; tentative D call: TRBD1 (6 bases). V lost 5 bases and J 10 bases, leaving 12 bases between the germline ends. The CDR3 runs to 13 residues.

Only one count was recorded for this clone. The rearrangement links TRBV3-1 (or the pseudogene TRBV3-2) to TRBJ2-7, with 12 bases fitting TRBD2. CDR1 is LGHDT, CDR2 YNNKEL, per germline (reference sequence). CDR3 length equals 16 residues. V trimming: 5 bases; J trimming: 3 bases; junction bases outside the gene matches: 8. CDR3 protein: CASSRNGTSGCYEQYF. CDR3 in DNA: TGTGCCAGCAGCAGGAACGGGACTAGCGGGTGCTACGAGCAGTACTTC.

The rearrangement uses TRBV9 and TRBJ2-7; 9 nucleotides line up with TRBD1. The length of the CDR3 is 14 residues. J lost 4 bases, V lost 3 bases, and 5 bases had no gene match. Germline V CDR1 and CDR2: SGDLS, YYNGEE. The CDR3 DNA reads TGTGCCAGCAGCGGCCGGGACAGGGAATACGAGCAGTACTTC. Protein: CASSGRDREYEQYF.

The gene calls are TRBV7-2 and TRBJ2-3; D may be TRBD2 (7 bases). The CDR3 runs to 16 residues. V lost 4 bases and J lost 3, with 17 bases in between. Germline V gives CDR1 SGHTA, CDR2 FQGNSA. Here the CDR3 DNA reads TGTGCCAGCAGCTCGGGCAGGGGCGGGGGAACAGATACGCAGTATTTT. Translation: CASSSGRGGGTDTQYF.

V and J are TRBV9 and TRBJ2-7; D is uncertain. The CDR3 contains 14 residues. Trimming stripped 3 bases from V and 0 bases from J, with 10 bases between. Per germline, CDR1 SGDLS and CDR2 YYNGEE. CDR3 DNA sequence: TGTGCCAGCAGCGGGCGGATTAGCTCCTACGAGCAGTACTTC. Translation: CASSGRISSYEQYF.

V is TRBV3-1 (or the pseudogene TRBV3-2) and J is TRBJ2-3, with 11 bases that match TRBD2. This CDR3 is built from 18 residues. Trimming removed 1 base from V and 4 bases from J; junction bases left unmatched: 10. In germline, CDR1 is LGHDT, CDR2 YNNKEL (reference sequence). The CDR3: CASSQGTLAGGSPDTQYF. The CDR3 DNA is TGTGCCAGCAGCCAAGGAACTCTAGCGGGAGGATCCCCAGATACGCAGTATTTT.

The J gene is TRBJ2-7, the V gene TRBV18, with 7 bases lining up with TRBD1. The germline V gene has CDR1 KGHSH and CDR2 LQKENI. V shed 5 bases and J 2 bases; nucleotides not matched to a gene: 3. This CDR3 has 13 residues. Written as DNA, the CDR3 is TGTGCCAGCTCAATGGGACAGACCTACGAGCAGTACTTC. Its protein is CASSMGQTYEQYF.

This sequence joins TRBV9 and TRBJ2-7, with a possible D match to TRBD1 (5 bases). This CDR3 comprises 15 residues. The germline gives CDR1 SGDLS, CDR2 YYNGEE. V was pared by 0 bases and J by 4 bases, with 14 bases between. The CDR3 sequence is CASSVGAQGWYEQYF. CDR3 bases: TGTGCCAGCAGCGTAGGGGCTCAGGGTTGGTACGAGCAGTACTTC.

The chain has TRBV18 and TRBJ2-2; 10 bases line up with TRBD2. CDR1 and CDR2 from the germline V gene are KGHSH and LQKENI. J was trimmed by 0 bases and V by 0 bases; bases with no gene match: 1. The CDR3 covers 17 residues. CDR3 loop: CASSPPGLATNTGELFF. CDR3 DNA sequence: TGTGCCAGCTCACCACCGGGACTAGCGACGAACACCGGGGAGCTGTTTTTT.

The gene calls are TRBV30 and TRBJ1-3; no firm D call. The length of the CDR3 is 12 residues. The V gene's germline CDR1 is GTSNPN and CDR2 SVGIG (reference sequence). Trimming removed 5 bases from V and 0 bases from J, with 5 bases in between. CDR3 loop: CAWASSGNTIYF. As DNA, the CDR3 is TGTGCCTGGGCCAGCTCTGGAAACACCATATATTTT. Together with reference TRBV30 and TRBJ1-3, the CDR3 gives the full variable domain: SQTIHQWPATLVQPVGSPLSLECTVEGTSNPNLYWYRQAAGRGLQLLFYSVGIGQISSEVPQNLSASRPQDRQFILSSKKLLLSDSGFYLCAWASSGNTIYFGEGSWLTVV.